This passage covers 3 T cell receptor beta chains from one sample sequenced in a study of shared clonotypes between healthy human individuals. TCRdb's table, derived via immunoSEQ multiplex PCR, lists solely in-frame clones and lacks some. The sample has roughly 500,000 clones; more than 75% are singletons. Sequenced input: PBMCs. These receptor sequences come from a woman in her forties in good health. Some clones in this sample may be carry-over from other donors' samples.

The chain is built from TRBV20-1 and TRBJ2-5; unclear D gene. The germline gives CDR1 DFQATT, CDR2 SNEGSKA (reference sequence). This CDR3 is built from 11 residues. With 4 bases removed from V and 4 bases from J, the gap between germline ends came to 7 bases. This chain's CDR3 is CSAKVRETQYF. The CDR3 DNA reads TGCAGTGCTAAGGTTCGAGAGACCCAGTACTTC.

Notes on this clone: At one end the junction does not follow the germline gene, possibly because of a read error. At the DNA level, this CDR3 is encoded by other sequences in the same sample as well. The chain is built from TRBV4-1 and TRBJ1-4, with a weak D call TRBD1 (5 bases). The CDR3 consists of 15 residues. Germline V gives CDR1 MGHRA, CDR2 YSYEKL. CDR3 nucleotides: TGCGCCAGCAGCCGGGCATTGGGGACTAATGAAAAACTGTTCTTT. The encoded protein is CASSRALGTNEKLFF.

V usage is TRBV7-6 and J usage is TRBJ2-1; D not certain. CDR1 is SGHVS, CDR2 FNYEAQ, per germline. This CDR3 has 16 residues. Trimming shortened V by 5 bases and J by 0 bases, and 14 bases separated the two germline ends. CDR3 DNA sequence: TGTGCCAGCAGCGTGTACTCCCAGAGCTCCTACAATGAGCAGTTCTTC. Protein: CASSVYSQSSYNEQFF.